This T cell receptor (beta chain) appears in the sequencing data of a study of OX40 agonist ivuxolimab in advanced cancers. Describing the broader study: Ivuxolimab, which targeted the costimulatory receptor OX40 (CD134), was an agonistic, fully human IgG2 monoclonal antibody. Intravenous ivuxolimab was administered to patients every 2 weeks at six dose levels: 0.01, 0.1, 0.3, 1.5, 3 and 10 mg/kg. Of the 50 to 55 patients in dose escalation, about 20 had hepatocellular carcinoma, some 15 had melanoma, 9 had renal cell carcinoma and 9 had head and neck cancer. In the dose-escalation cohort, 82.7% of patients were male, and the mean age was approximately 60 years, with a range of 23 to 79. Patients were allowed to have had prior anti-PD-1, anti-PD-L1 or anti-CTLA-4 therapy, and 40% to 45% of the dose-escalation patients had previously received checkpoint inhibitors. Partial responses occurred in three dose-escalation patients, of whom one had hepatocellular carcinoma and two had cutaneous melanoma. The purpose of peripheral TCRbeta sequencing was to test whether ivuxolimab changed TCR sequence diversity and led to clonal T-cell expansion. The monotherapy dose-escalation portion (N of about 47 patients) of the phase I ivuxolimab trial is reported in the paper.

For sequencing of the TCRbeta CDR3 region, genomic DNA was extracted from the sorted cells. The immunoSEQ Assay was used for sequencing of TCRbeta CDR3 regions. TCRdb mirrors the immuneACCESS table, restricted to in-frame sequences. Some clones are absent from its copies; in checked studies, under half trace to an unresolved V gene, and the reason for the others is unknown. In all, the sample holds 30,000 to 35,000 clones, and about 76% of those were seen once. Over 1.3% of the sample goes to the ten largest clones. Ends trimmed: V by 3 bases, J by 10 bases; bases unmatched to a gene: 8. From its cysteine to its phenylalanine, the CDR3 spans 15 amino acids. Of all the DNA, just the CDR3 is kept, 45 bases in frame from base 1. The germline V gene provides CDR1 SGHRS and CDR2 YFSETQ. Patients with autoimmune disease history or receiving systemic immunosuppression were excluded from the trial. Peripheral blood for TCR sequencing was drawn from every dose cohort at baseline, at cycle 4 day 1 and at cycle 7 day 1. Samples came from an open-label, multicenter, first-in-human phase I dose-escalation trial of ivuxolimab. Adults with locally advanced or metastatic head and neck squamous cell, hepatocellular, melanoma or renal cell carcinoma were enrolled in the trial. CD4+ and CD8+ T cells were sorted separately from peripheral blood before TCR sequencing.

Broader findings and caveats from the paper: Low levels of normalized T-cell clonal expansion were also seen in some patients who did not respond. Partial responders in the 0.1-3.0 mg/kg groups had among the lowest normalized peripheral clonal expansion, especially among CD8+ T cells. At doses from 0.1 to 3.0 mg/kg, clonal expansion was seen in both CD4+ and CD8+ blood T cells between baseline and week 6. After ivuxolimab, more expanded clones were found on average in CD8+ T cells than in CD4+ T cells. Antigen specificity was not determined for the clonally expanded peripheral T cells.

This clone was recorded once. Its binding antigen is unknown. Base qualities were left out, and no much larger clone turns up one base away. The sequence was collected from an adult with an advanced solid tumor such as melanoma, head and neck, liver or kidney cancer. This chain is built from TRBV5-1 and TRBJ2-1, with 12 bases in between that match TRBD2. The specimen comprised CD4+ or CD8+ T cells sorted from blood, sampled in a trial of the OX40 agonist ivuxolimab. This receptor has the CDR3 CASSYETSGSREQFF. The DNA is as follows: TGCGCCAGCAGCTACGAGACTAGCGGGAGCCGAGAGCAGTTCTTC.